A selection of T cell receptor beta chains follows, all from one sample in a study of naive and memory T cell subsets. TCRdb independently ran MiXCR on the 5' RACE reads; one entry per CDR3 protein. Of roughly 48,000 distinct CDR3 sequences detected, approximately 4.5% appear once; the ten largest clones hold roughly 0.8%. These receptors originate from a female donor in good health. CDR3s include the opening cysteine and the closing phenylalanine or tryptophan. Fields, in order: V gene, D gene, clone size, J gene, CDR3 protein, CDR3 DNA. The D gene is left open where the match is weak. Clone size, where shown, is once, few, many, or a class for clones that have expanded.

v_call: TRBV29-1
d_call: TRBD2
clone_size: .
j_call: TRBJ2-3
cdr3_aa: CSAPGASGRRTDTQYF
cdr3_nt: TGCAGCGCCCCGGGAGCTAGCGGGAGGCGCACAGATACGCAGTATTTT

v_call: TRBV20-1
d_call: TRBD2
clone_size: many
j_call: TRBJ2-7
cdr3_aa: CSARPRSGLAGVYLKYEQYF
cdr3_nt: TGCAGTGCTAGACCTCGTTCGGGACTAGCGGGAGTCTATCTAAAGTACGAGCAGTACTTC

v_call: TRBV6-2/TRBV6-3
d_call: .
clone_size: many
j_call: TRBJ1-1
cdr3_aa: CASSYWQGHTEAFF
cdr3_nt: TGTGCCAGCAGTTACTGGCAGGGGCACACTGAAGCTTTCTTT

v_call: TRBV12-3/TRBV12-4
d_call: .
clone_size: many
j_call: TRBJ1-5
cdr3_aa: CASTRGGGSNQPQHF
cdr3_nt: TGTGCCAGCACCCGTGGAGGGGGTAGCAATCAGCCCCAGCATTTT

v_call: TRBV29-1
d_call: TRBD2
clone_size: many
j_call: TRBJ2-3
cdr3_aa: CSVPGTSDPDTQYF
cdr3_nt: TGCAGCGTCCCCGGGACTAGCGACCCAGATACGCAGTATTTT

v_call: TRBV3-1
d_call: .
clone_size: many
j_call: TRBJ1-1
cdr3_aa: CASRNGHRGNTEAFF
cdr3_nt: TGTGCCAGCAGAAACGGACACCGGGGGAACACTGAAGCTTTCTTT

v_call: TRBV29-1
d_call: .
clone_size: many
j_call: TRBJ1-1
cdr3_aa: CSVVSLGQGLEAFF
cdr3_nt: TGCAGCGTTGTTTCGTTAGGGCAGGGCCTTGAAGCTTTCTTT

v_call: TRBV2
d_call: TRBD1
clone_size: many
j_call: TRBJ1-5
cdr3_aa: CASSEVFGSSRDRGRWTQPQHF
cdr3_nt: TGTGCCAGCAGTGAAGTGTTCGGATCATCGCGAGACAGGGGGCGATGGACTCAGCCCCAGCATTTT

v_call: TRBV5-4
d_call: TRBD2
clone_size: few
j_call: TRBJ2-3
cdr3_aa: CASSPGTSGRNTDTQYF
cdr3_nt: TGTGCCAGCAGCCCGGGGACTAGCGGGAGAAACACAGATACGCAGTATTTT

v_call: TRBV29-1
d_call: .
clone_size: many
j_call: TRBJ1-5
cdr3_aa: CSVSYGQGSNQPQHF
cdr3_nt: TGCAGCGTATCATATGGCCAGGGGAGCAATCAGCCCCAGCATTTT

v_call: TRBV7-2
d_call: TRBD1
clone_size: many
j_call: TRBJ1-2
cdr3_aa: CASSRTGTRRYGYTF
cdr3_nt: TGTGCCAGCAGTCGGACAGGGACGAGGCGCTATGGCTACACCTTC

v_call: TRBV19
d_call: .
clone_size: many
j_call: TRBJ2-1
cdr3_aa: CASSPTTPRVDEQFF
cdr3_nt: TGTGCCAGTAGCCCGACCACCCCCCGGGTGGATGAGCAGTTCTTC

v_call: TRBV3-1
d_call: TRBD1
clone_size: many
j_call: TRBJ1-2
cdr3_aa: CASSHGFPGTGAYGYTF
cdr3_nt: TGTGCCAGCAGCCATGGATTTCCCGGGACAGGGGCCTATGGCTACACCTTC

v_call: TRBV27
d_call: .
clone_size: many
j_call: TRBJ1-4
cdr3_aa: CASSLYGIGAEKLFF
cdr3_nt: TGTGCCAGCAGTTTATATGGGATAGGGGCTGAAAAACTGTTTTTT

v_call: TRBV28
d_call: .
clone_size: many
j_call: TRBJ1-5
cdr3_aa: CASSSDGVGNQPQHF
cdr3_nt: TGTGCCAGCAGTTCCGACGGGGTGGGGAATCAGCCCCAGCATTTT

v_call: TRBV29-1
d_call: .
clone_size: many
j_call: TRBJ2-5
cdr3_aa: CSVRGARQTQYF
cdr3_nt: TGCAGCGTCCGAGGGGCTCGGCAGACCCAGTACTTC

v_call: TRBV29-1
d_call: TRBD1
clone_size: many
j_call: TRBJ1-1
cdr3_aa: CSGTGQGNTEAFF
cdr3_nt: TGCAGCGGGACAGGGCAGGGAAACACTGAAGCTTTCTTT

v_call: TRBV28
d_call: TRBD1
clone_size: many
j_call: TRBJ1-5
cdr3_aa: CASSSGGASGQPQHF
cdr3_nt: TGTGCCAGCAGTTCAGGGGGCGCGTCGGGTCAGCCCCAGCATTTT

v_call: TRBV7-2
d_call: .
clone_size: many
j_call: TRBJ2-3
cdr3_aa: CASRFSVHRYAATDTQYF
cdr3_nt: TGTGCCAGCAGATTTAGCGTTCACAGATACGCAGCGACAGATACGCAGTATTTT

v_call: TRBV7-8
d_call: TRBD1
clone_size: many
j_call: TRBJ1-1
cdr3_aa: CASSSRVGQGIRNTEAFF
cdr3_nt: TGTGCCAGCAGCTCGAGGGTCGGACAGGGAATAAGAAACACTGAAGCTTTCTTT

v_call: TRBV2
d_call: .
clone_size: many
j_call: TRBJ1-1
cdr3_aa: CASSEDQGTAFF
cdr3_nt: TGTGCCAGCAGTGAAGACCAGGGGACAGCTTTCTTT

v_call: TRBV12-3/TRBV12-4
d_call: .
clone_size: many
j_call: TRBJ2-1
cdr3_aa: CASSLIVTDEQFF
cdr3_nt: TGTGCCAGCAGTTTAATCGTTACGGATGAGCAGTTCTTC

v_call: TRBV6-1
d_call: .
clone_size: many
j_call: TRBJ1-4
cdr3_aa: CASSEASVAEKLFF
cdr3_nt: TGTGCCAGCAGTGAAGCGAGTGTTGCCGAAAAACTGTTTTTT

v_call: TRBV5-1
d_call: TRBD1
clone_size: many
j_call: TRBJ2-7
cdr3_aa: CASSPPGQGASYEQYF
cdr3_nt: TGCGCCAGCAGCCCACCGGGACAGGGGGCAAGCTACGAGCAGTACTTC

v_call: TRBV6-2/TRBV6-3
d_call: .
clone_size: many
j_call: TRBJ2-1
cdr3_aa: CASSDSPPDNEQFF
cdr3_nt: TGTGCCAGCAGTGACTCACCCCCAGACAATGAGCAGTTCTTC

v_call: TRBV28
d_call: .
clone_size: many
j_call: TRBJ2-1
cdr3_aa: CASSEPLSIAAPSYNEQFF
cdr3_nt: TGTGCCAGCAGTGAACCGTTGAGTATAGCGGCCCCCTCCTACAATGAGCAGTTCTTC

v_call: TRBV7-9
d_call: TRBD2
clone_size: .
j_call: TRBJ2-7
cdr3_aa: CATNTPWGGEQYF
cdr3_nt: TGTGCCACCAACACTCCTTGGGGAGGGGAGCAGTACTTC

v_call: TRBV7-9
d_call: .
clone_size: many
j_call: TRBJ2-1
cdr3_aa: CASSLVNEQFF
cdr3_nt: TGTGCCAGCAGCTTAGTCAATGAGCAGTTCTTC

v_call: TRBV5-1
d_call: TRBD1
clone_size: many
j_call: TRBJ1-5
cdr3_aa: CASSLEGAAGQPQHF
cdr3_nt: TGCGCCAGCAGCTTGGAGGGGGCTGCGGGTCAGCCCCAGCATTTT

v_call: TRBV7-2
d_call: TRBD2
clone_size: many
j_call: TRBJ2-5
cdr3_aa: CASSLDFGTTQETQYF
cdr3_nt: TGTGCCAGCAGCTTAGATTTCGGGACTACACAAGAGACCCAGTACTTC

v_call: TRBV9
d_call: .
clone_size: many
j_call: TRBJ1-3
cdr3_aa: CASSEQHSSGNTIYF
cdr3_nt: TGTGCCAGCAGCGAACAGCACAGCTCTGGAAACACCATATATTTT

v_call: TRBV5-6
d_call: .
clone_size: many
j_call: TRBJ2-1
cdr3_aa: CASSLSSSPRLSYNEQFF
cdr3_nt: TGTGCCAGCAGCTTATCTAGCAGCCCGAGACTCTCCTACAATGAGCAGTTCTTC

v_call: TRBV5-4
d_call: TRBD2
clone_size: many
j_call: TRBJ2-7
cdr3_aa: CASSLAGTSGIEQYF
cdr3_nt: TGTGCCAGCAGCCTCGCCGGGACTAGCGGGATCGAGCAGTACTTC

v_call: TRBV25-1
d_call: TRBD1
clone_size: many
j_call: TRBJ1-6
cdr3_aa: CASSRTGDSPLHF
cdr3_nt: TGTGCCAGCAGTCGGACAGGGGATTCACCCCTCCACTTT

v_call: TRBV20-1
d_call: TRBD2
clone_size: many
j_call: TRBJ2-7
cdr3_aa: CSARLAGLAGSKRYEQYF
cdr3_nt: TGCAGTGCTAGACTCGCGGGACTAGCGGGATCGAAACGCTACGAGCAGTACTTC

v_call: TRBV9
d_call: TRBD1
clone_size: many
j_call: TRBJ2-3
cdr3_aa: CASSVGTGAGLARDTQYF
cdr3_nt: TGTGCCAGCAGCGTGGGGACAGGGGCCGGACTAGCACGAGATACGCAGTATTTT

v_call: TRBV9
d_call: .
clone_size: .
j_call: TRBJ1-6
cdr3_aa: CASSIGGGRGSPLHF
cdr3_nt: TGTGCCAGCAGCATAGGGGGGGGAAGAGGTTCACCCCTCCACTTT

v_call: TRBV28
d_call: TRBD1
clone_size: many
j_call: TRBJ2-3
cdr3_aa: CASSSPIRDRGSKDTQYF
cdr3_nt: TGTGCCAGCAGTTCGCCTATCCGGGACAGGGGATCCAAAGATACGCAGTATTTT

v_call: TRBV5-5
d_call: TRBD1
clone_size: many
j_call: TRBJ1-1
cdr3_aa: CASSSPGQSMNTEAFF
cdr3_nt: TGTGCCAGCAGCTCACCGGGACAGAGCATGAACACTGAAGCTTTCTTT

v_call: TRBV19
d_call: .
clone_size: many
j_call: TRBJ1-5
cdr3_aa: CASSMVGRSSQPQHF
cdr3_nt: TGTGCCAGTAGTATGGTAGGACGGTCGTCTCAGCCCCAGCATTTT

v_call: TRBV5-4
d_call: TRBD1
clone_size: many
j_call: TRBJ1-1
cdr3_aa: CASSFRTGGNTEAFF
cdr3_nt: TGTGCCAGCAGCTTTCGGACAGGGGGGAACACTGAAGCTTTCTTT

v_call: TRBV4-2
d_call: TRBD2
clone_size: few
j_call: TRBJ2-3
cdr3_aa: CASSQGIGTSGSAGSTDTQYF
cdr3_nt: TGTGCCAGCAGCCAAGGTATCGGGACTAGCGGGAGCGCGGGAAGCACAGATACGCAGTATTTT

v_call: TRBV29-1
d_call: .
clone_size: many
j_call: TRBJ2-5
cdr3_aa: CSVEVSRAGLQETQYF
cdr3_nt: TGCAGCGTTGAAGTTTCAAGGGCGGGGCTACAAGAGACCCAGTACTTC

v_call: TRBV11-3
d_call: TRBD2
clone_size: many
j_call: TRBJ2-5
cdr3_aa: CASSLTSGSETQYF
cdr3_nt: TGTGCCAGCAGCCTTACTAGCGGGAGTGAGACCCAGTACTTC

v_call: TRBV5-5
d_call: .
clone_size: many
j_call: TRBJ1-2
cdr3_aa: CASKIRDAETYGYTF
cdr3_nt: TGTGCCAGCAAGATACGGGACGCCGAAACCTATGGCTACACCTTC

v_call: TRBV5-1
d_call: .
clone_size: many
j_call: TRBJ2-4
cdr3_aa: CASSLDLENIQYF
cdr3_nt: TGCGCCAGCAGCTTGGATCTTGAAAACATTCAGTACTTC

v_call: TRBV5-6
d_call: .
clone_size: few
j_call: TRBJ1-5
cdr3_aa: CASSLGGRNQPQHF
cdr3_nt: TGTGCCAGCAGCTTGGGGGGAAGGAATCAGCCCCAGCATTTT

v_call: TRBV20-1
d_call: TRBD1
clone_size: many
j_call: TRBJ1-6
cdr3_aa: CSARLGTGVGSPLHF
cdr3_nt: TGCAGTGCTAGACTGGGGACAGGGGTTGGTTCACCCCTCCACTTT

v_call: TRBV6-6
d_call: .
clone_size: few
j_call: TRBJ2-3
cdr3_aa: CASSYRSRSTDTQYF
cdr3_nt: TGTGCCAGCAGTTACAGGAGCAGATCCACAGATACGCAGTATTTT

v_call: TRBV28
d_call: TRBD1
clone_size: many
j_call: TRBJ2-6
cdr3_aa: CASSEAGGFSSGANVLTF
cdr3_nt: TGTGCCAGCAGTGAAGCAGGGGGCTTCAGCTCTGGGGCCAACGTCCTGACTTTC

v_call: TRBV28
d_call: .
clone_size: few
j_call: TRBJ2-7
cdr3_aa: CASSPAFRGDEQYF
cdr3_nt: TGTGCCAGCAGCCCCGCTTTCCGTGGGGACGAGCAGTACTTC

v_call: TRBV7-2
d_call: TRBD1
clone_size: many
j_call: TRBJ1-2
cdr3_aa: CASSPSLTGSLGYTF
cdr3_nt: TGTGCCAGCAGCCCTTCCTTGACAGGGAGCCTTGGCTACACCTTC

v_call: TRBV12-3/TRBV12-4
d_call: .
clone_size: many
j_call: TRBJ2-7
cdr3_aa: CASSPIDLRETYEQYF
cdr3_nt: TGTGCCAGCAGTCCCATCGACCTCAGGGAAACCTACGAGCAGTACTTC

v_call: TRBV6-6
d_call: .
clone_size: .
j_call: TRBJ2-7
cdr3_aa: CASSDVPYEQYF
cdr3_nt: TGTGCCAGCAGTGACGTTCCGTACGAGCAGTACTTC

v_call: TRBV5-8
d_call: TRBD1
clone_size: many
j_call: TRBJ2-6
cdr3_aa: CASSRGQAGANVLTF
cdr3_nt: TGTGCCAGCAGTCGCGGACAGGCTGGGGCCAACGTCCTGACTTTC

v_call: TRBV7-8
d_call: TRBD1
clone_size: few
j_call: TRBJ1-6
cdr3_aa: CASSSSVRGQRNSPLHF
cdr3_nt: TGTGCCAGCAGCTCTAGTGTTCGGGGACAGCGAAATTCACCCCTCCACTTT

v_call: TRBV27
d_call: .
clone_size: many
j_call: TRBJ2-1
cdr3_aa: CASSLTMGYNEQFF
cdr3_nt: TGTGCCAGCAGTTTAACGATGGGTTACAATGAGCAGTTCTTC

v_call: TRBV5-4
d_call: TRBD2
clone_size: many
j_call: TRBJ2-7
cdr3_aa: CASSSRLVAGPHYEQYF
cdr3_nt: TGTGCCAGCAGCTCCCGGTTAGTAGCGGGACCCCACTACGAGCAGTACTTC

v_call: TRBV7-2
d_call: TRBD2
clone_size: many
j_call: TRBJ2-3
cdr3_aa: CASSLLAGRDTQYF
cdr3_nt: TGTGCCAGCAGCTTACTAGCGGGACGAGATACGCAGTATTTT

v_call: TRBV20-1
d_call: TRBD2
clone_size: many
j_call: TRBJ2-1
cdr3_aa: CSASDSLLAGYNEQFF
cdr3_nt: TGCAGTGCTAGTGATTCTCTACTAGCGGGATACAATGAGCAGTTCTTC